Sequencing of this T cell receptor (beta chain) was carried out in a study of Graves' ophthalmopathy and Graves' hyperthyroidism. Overall study findings and caveats: Prediction of ophthalmopathy progression reached roughly 64% sensitivity and roughly 72% specificity. The authors also found most expanded thyroid clonotypes above 0.001 frequency in blood.

At least ten counts were recorded for this clonotype. Its antigen is not identified. The sequenced template was RNA, covering the TCR beta CDR3 region. HTBI primers served in a first-round RT-PCR, which a second-round multiplex PCR followed. TCRdb reprocessed the multiplex PCR reads via MiXCR and lists one record per CDR3 protein. The sample yields 300,000 to 400,000 distinct CDR3 sequences, roughly 16% seen once. Trimming removed 6 bases from V and 4 bases from J; junction bases left unmatched: 6. Germline CDR1 SNHLY, CDR2 FYNNEI. This CDR3 has 14 amino acids. Certain patients were not enrolled. These were patients with other autoimmune diseases, uncontrolled infections, pregnancy or lactation. Diagnosis used clinical symptoms, serum thyroxine, TRAb, thyroid ultrasound and orbital computed tomography.

The gene calls are TRBV2 and TRBJ1-1; 9 bases match TRBD1. The sample was peripheral blood. The clonotype originates from an adult man with Graves' ophthalmopathy. The DNA of the CDR3 is TGTGCCAGCAGGAACGACAGGGGGGGCACTGAAGCTTTCTTT. This codes for CASRNDRGGTEAFF.